These 15 T cell receptor beta chains originate from one sample sequenced in a study of cytotoxic CD8 clonotypes in ibrutinib-treated CLL. Profiled with immunoSEQ multiplex PCR; TCRdb holds only in-frame clones, not every one. The sample comprises about 300,000 clones, roughly 76% of which are singletons, and about 6% rests with the top ten. Sample: PBMCs, taken at disease progression, from a patient treated with ibrutinib. Receptors were obtained from a human donor with chronic lymphocytic leukemia.

V gene TRBV6-1 combines with J gene TRBJ1-4, with D uncertain. This CDR3 comprises 13 residues. Trimming took 8 bases from V and 3 from J, leaving 10 bases between them. Germline CDR1 reads MNHNS; CDR2 reads SASEGT. The CDR3 region is CASVGSPNEKLFF. CDR3 coding DNA: TGTGCCAGCGTAGGGAGCCCTAATGAAAAACTGTTTTTT.

This clone has only a few counts. The rearrangement links TRBV28 to TRBJ2-2, with 7 bases identical to TRBD1. Germline CDR1 and CDR2: MDHEN and SYDVKM. CDR3 length: 16 amino acids. V trimming: 3 bases; J trimming: 7 bases; junction bases outside the gene matches: 11. The CDR3 is CASSLAREGADGELFF. The CDR3 DNA follows: TGTGCCAGCAGTTTGGCCCGTGAGGGGGCCGACGGGGAGCTGTTTTTT.

The chain combines TRBV15 with TRBJ2-4; 9 nucleotides match TRBD1. The ends lost 6 bases at V and 0 bases at J; junction bases unmatched: 12. The germline CDR1 and CDR2 sequences are LNHNV and YYDKDF (reference sequence). The CDR3 spans 18 residues. This CDR3 is CATSSDRGGLLAKNIQYF. The CDR3 nucleotides are TGTGCCACCAGTTCCGACAGGGGGGGTTTACTAGCCAAAAACATTCAGTACTTC.

In this sample, this clone turned up a few times. This chain connects TRBV25-1 to TRBJ2-7; 10 bases map to TRBD2. This CDR3 contains 13 residues. Germline V lookup: CDR1 MGHDK, CDR2 SYGVNS. Unmatched junction bases numbered 6, after V lost 8 bases and J lost 5 bases. CDR3 residues: CASASGRAHEQYF. CDR3 sequence (DNA): TGTGCCAGCGCAAGCGGGAGGGCCCACGAGCAGTACTTC.

This chain links TRBV9 with TRBJ2-5; maybe TRBD1 (6 bases). Germline V gives CDR1 SGDLS, CDR2 YYNGEE. The V end was cut by 0 bases, the J end by 1 base, with 13 bases between. The CDR3 totals 16 residues. CDR3 sequence: CASSVAGGSRQETQYF. The CDR3 DNA reads as TGTGCCAGCAGCGTAGCTGGGGGCAGCCGCCAAGAGACCCAGTACTTC.

Points on this clone: Additional DNA sequences in this sample encode the identical CDR3. The gene calls are TRBV29-1 and TRBJ1-2, with unresolved D. The germline CDR1 and CDR2 sequences are SQVTM and ANQGSEA. The CDR3 extends over 11 amino acids. Trimming took off 3 bases at V and 1 base at J, with 3 bases between the two ends. As DNA, the CDR3 is TGCAGCGTTGACAGTAACTATGGCTACACCTTC. Protein sequence: CSVDSNYGYTF.

This chain joins TRBV7-9 and TRBJ1-1, with 7 bases identical to TRBD1. CDR1 is SEHNR and CDR2 is FQNEAQ in the germline V gene (reference sequence). The V gene end was trimmed by 5 bases and the J gene end by 7 bases; junction bases not matched to a gene: 4. The length of the CDR3 is 12 residues. For the CDR3, the DNA is TGTGCCAGCAGCAAAGACAGGGTTGAAGCTTTCTTT. This sequence encodes CASSKDRVEAFF.

The J gene is TRBJ2-7, the V gene TRBV19; D is ambiguous. Germline lookup yields CDR1 LNHDA and CDR2 SQIVND (reference sequence). The CDR3 has 15 amino acids. Trimming left V 3 bases short and J 3 bases short, with 15 bases between. Written as DNA, the CDR3 is TGTGCCAGTAGTATTCTCCAAGGAACCCGCTACGAGCAGTACTTC. It specifies CASSILQGTRYEQYF.

The gene calls are TRBV2 and TRBJ1-5, with TRBD1 identical over 9 bases. The germline V gene has CDR1 SNHLY and CDR2 FYNNEI. J gave up 3 bases and V 7 bases, and 4 bases lay outside the gene matches. This CDR3 is built from 14 residues. The CDR3 here is CASNRDRDNQPQHF. In DNA, the CDR3 is TGTGCCAGCAACCGGGACAGGGACAATCAGCCCCAGCATTTT.

This clone was seen a handful of times. The rearrangement links TRBV18 to TRBJ1-5, with 9 nucleotides matching TRBD1. CDR1 is KGHSH, CDR2 LQKENI, per germline. The CDR3 is 17 residues long. Trimming took 2 bases from V and 5 from J; bases not matched to a gene: 10. Here the CDR3 DNA reads TGTGCCAGCTCACCAAACCCGGGACAGGGCATTGATCAGCCCCAGCATTTT. It encodes CASSPNPGQGIDQPQHF.

The V and J genes are TRBV4-1 and TRBJ2-5; 7 bases match TRBD2. CDR1 is MGHRA and CDR2 is YSYEKL in the germline V gene. V shed 4 bases, J shed 5 bases, and the junction held 4 bases outside the gene matches. This CDR3 has 13 residues. CDR3 amino acids: CASSLLAMETQYF. CDR3 nucleotide sequence: TGCGCCAGCAGCCTACTAGCGATGGAGACCCAGTACTTC.

The chain is built from TRBV5-4 and TRBJ1-3, with TRBD1 matching 8 bases. The germline gives CDR1 SGHNT, CDR2 YYREEE (reference sequence). The CDR3 length is 19 residues. V gave up 3 bases and J gave up 0 bases; unmatched junction bases: 14. The CDR3 sequence is CASSSFSGTGPVSGNTIYF. The CDR3, as DNA: TGTGCCAGCAGCTCTTTTTCCGGGACAGGACCGGTCTCTGGAAACACCATATATTTT.

The gene calls are TRBV15 and TRBJ1-1; perhaps TRBD1 as D (6 bases). This CDR3 has 13 residues. V shed 3 bases and J shed 1 base, with 6 bases lying between them. The germline gives CDR1 LNHNV, CDR2 YYDKDF (reference sequence). The CDR3 protein is CATSRTGNTEAFF. The CDR3 DNA reads as TGTGCCACCAGCAGGACAGGGAACACTGAAGCTTTCTTT.

The chain couples TRBV9 to TRBJ2-7; D is unresolved. This CDR3 comprises 13 residues. Germline V gene sequence: CDR1 SGDLS, CDR2 YYNGEE. Trimming cost V 4 bases and J 2 bases, with 10 bases left between them. CDR3: CASSSHPAYEQYF. The DNA of the CDR3 is TGTGCCAGCAGCTCCCACCCCGCCTACGAGCAGTACTTC.

The gene calls are TRBV29-1 and TRBJ1-1, with TRBD1 identical over 7 bases. The CDR3 extends over 14 amino acids. J gave up 1 base and V 4 bases, and 6 bases lay outside the gene matches. CDR1 is SQVTM, CDR2 ANQGSEA, per germline. The CDR3 loop reads CSVGRGRGNTEAFF. The CDR3 DNA reads TGCAGCGTTGGTAGGGGGCGCGGGAACACTGAAGCTTTCTTT.